This T cell receptor (beta chain) was captured by sequencing in a study of T cell changes during pregnancy in multiple sclerosis. The CDR3 sequence is 15 residues long. Looked up from germline, CDR1 is GTSNPN and CDR2 is SVGIG (reference sequence). V was pared by 0 bases and J by 2 bases, with 13 bases between. Sequencing used immunoSEQ multiplex PCR; TCRdb keeps in-frame clones, though not all of them. The data contain some 29,000 clones, roughly 91% of them singletons. Here the sequenced sample was CD8+ T cells from peripheral blood mononuclear cells, taken in the second trimester of pregnancy. The V call is TRBV30, the J call TRBJ1-2; D not certain. This receptor was identified in a female donor in good health, enrolled as a control in a pregnancy study. CDR3 coding DNA: TGTGCCTGGAGTGTAATGGGCTACTTAAACTATGGCTACACCTTC. Translation: CAWSVMGYLNYGYTF.